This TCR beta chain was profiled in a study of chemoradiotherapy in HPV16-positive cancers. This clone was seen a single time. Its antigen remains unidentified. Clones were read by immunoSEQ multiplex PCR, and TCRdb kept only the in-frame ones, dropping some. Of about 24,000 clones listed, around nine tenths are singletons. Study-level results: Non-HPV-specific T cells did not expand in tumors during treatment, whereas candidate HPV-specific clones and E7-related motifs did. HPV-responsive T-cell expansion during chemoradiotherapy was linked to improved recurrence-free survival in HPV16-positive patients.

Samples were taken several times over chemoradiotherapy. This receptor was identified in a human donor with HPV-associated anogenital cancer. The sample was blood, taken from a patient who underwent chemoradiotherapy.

CDR3 amino acids: CASSLEIGSPLHF. The CDR3 bases are TGTGCCAGCAGCTTGGAAATAGGATCACCCCTCCACTTT. The chain is built from TRBV5-5 and TRBJ1-6; D uncertain. Trimming took off 0 bases at V and 10 bases at J, with 8 bases between the two ends. Germline V lookup: CDR1 SGHKS, CDR2 YYEKEE (reference sequence). CDR3 size: 13 residues.